A selection of T cell receptor beta chains follows, all from one sample in a study of T cell responses to AZD1222 COVID-19 vaccine. Some clones are missing from TCRdb's copy, which holds only in-frame ones; the method was immunoSEQ multiplex PCR. Of some 100,000 clones listed, around nine tenths are singletons. This specimen was peripheral blood, taken on day 0 of AZD1222 vaccination. The receptors originated from an adult in good health. CDR3s include the opening cysteine and the closing phenylalanine or tryptophan. D genes are given only for firm matches. Not every row has a clone size; where given, it reads once, few, many or a size class.

v_gene	d_gene	abundance	j_gene	CDR3nt	CDR3aa
TRBV6-6	TRBD1	NA	TRBJ1-6	TGTGCCAGCAGTAGCCGGACGGCAGGGGGTTATTCACCCCTCCACTTT	CASSSRTAGGYSPLHF
TRBV7-6	NA	NA	TRBJ2-5	TGTGCCAGCAGCCTCGGTAGGGAGACCCAGTACTTC	CASSLGRETQYF
TRBV6-5	NA	NA	TRBJ1-2	TGTGCCAGCAGTCCCTCACCACAGGTTTCTGGCTACACCTTC	CASSPSPQVSGYTF
TRBV27	TRBD1	NA	TRBJ2-2	TGTGCCAGCAGTTTTTGGACAGGGGTTTCGGGGGAGCTGTTTTTT	CASSFWTGVSGELFF
TRBV29-1	NA	few	TRBJ1-1	TGCAGCGTTGAGGCACAGGGATTCGTTTGGGGCACTGAAGCTTTCTTT	CSVEAQGFVWGTEAFF
TRBV7-2	TRBD2	NA	TRBJ2-7	TGTGCCAGCAGCCCCCGGACTAGATGGGGCGAGCAGTACTTC	CASSPRTRWGEQYF
TRBV6-2/TRBV6-3	NA	once	TRBJ2-7	TGTGCCAGCAGTTCGGGACGGCTGACACCCTCCTACGAGCAGTACTTC	CASSSGRLTPSYEQYF
TRBV5-1	NA	NA	TRBJ2-2	TGCGCCAGCAGCTGGGGGGGACAGACCGGGGAGCTGTTTTTT	CASSWGGQTGELFF
TRBV30	NA	NA	TRBJ1-1	TGTGCCTGGACCGGGGGAGGGAACACTGAAGCTTTCTTT	CAWTGGGNTEAFF
TRBV19	TRBD1	NA	TRBJ1-1	TGTGCCAGTAGTATCGGGGCAGGGGGCACTGAAGCTTTCTTT	CASSIGAGGTEAFF
TRBV7-2	NA	NA	TRBJ2-7	TGTGCCAGCAGCTTAGCAGGGGCCGCATCCTACGAGCAGTACTTC	CASSLAGAASYEQYF
TRBV30	NA	NA	TRBJ2-5	TGTGCCTGGAGTGTAGTCGCATTCGGGACCCAGTACTTC	CAWSVVAFGTQYF
TRBV28	NA	NA	TRBJ1-6	TGTGCCAGCAGTTCCCTGGGGGGAGTCGATAATTCACCCCTCCACTTT	CASSSLGGVDNSPLHF
TRBV27	TRBD1	few	TRBJ1-5	TGTGCCAGCAGTTCCCAGGGGGGGGGTCAGCCCCAGCATTTT	CASSSQGGGQPQHF
TRBV7-6	TRBD2	NA	TRBJ2-5	TGTGCCAGCCGAGGAGCGGGAGGGGGGACCCAGTACTTC	CASRGAGGGTQYF
TRBV19	NA	NA	TRBJ2-2	TGTGCCAGCCGCGGCCTGACCGGGGAGCTGTTTTTT	CASRGLTGELFF
TRBV7-6	NA	NA	TRBJ2-7	TGTGCCAGCAGCTTAGCAGGTGACGGCTACGAGCAGTACTTC	CASSLAGDGYEQYF
TRBV5-1	TRBD2	once	TRBJ2-1	TGCGCCAGCAGCACCGGGACTAGCGGACAAACCTACAATGAGCAGTTCTTC	CASSTGTSGQTYNEQFF
TRBV2	TRBD2	NA	TRBJ2-3	TGTGCCAGCAGCACCGGGACTAGCGGGAGCACAGATACGCAGTATTTT	CASSTGTSGSTDTQYF
TRBV11-2	NA	NA	TRBJ2-7	TGTGCCAGCAGCTTAGGCTGGGGTGCCTCGGGCGAGCAGTACTTC	CASSLGWGASGEQYF
TRBV24-1	TRBD1	NA	TRBJ1-5	TGTGCCACCAGTGACAACAGGGGGCCGGGCAATCAGCCCCAGCATTTT	CATSDNRGPGNQPQHF
TRBV9	NA	NA	TRBJ2-5	TGTGCCAGCAGCGCGGACAGTTGGATCCAGTACTTC	CASSADSWIQYF
TRBV7-2	NA	NA	TRBJ2-3	TGTGCCAGCAGCTTAGACCTAGCATCTGATACGCAGTATTTT	CASSLDLASDTQYF